This record covers a single T cell receptor (beta chain). The entry originates in a study of shared clonotypes between healthy human individuals. Trimming removed 5 bases from V and 1 base from J; junction bases left unmatched: 3. In germline, CDR1 is SNHLY, CDR2 FYNNEI. The CDR3 loop spans 14 amino acids. The CD4+ fraction was divided into a CD45RA+ naive subset and a CD45RA-negative memory subset. Method: immunoSEQ multiplex PCR; TCRdb's copy keeps in-frame clones and lacks some. This table holds 950,000 to 1,300,000 clones, around 74% found once. Sample: memory CD4+ T cells sorted from blood. Subset here: CD45RA-negative fraction. This clonotype was obtained from a man younger than 30 in good health. The rearrangement uses TRBV2 and TRBJ1-1; 8 bases align to TRBD1. CDR3 in amino acids: CASSSRGRNTEAFF. CDR3 coding DNA: TGTGCCAGCAGTTCCAGGGGGCGGAACACTGAAGCTTTCTTT.